Following are 18 T cell receptor beta chains from one sample sequenced in a study of T cell repertoires in cytomegalovirus infection. TCRdb re-derived calls from the reads in MiXCR, one entry per CDR3 protein. This table holds about 920,000 distinct CDR3 sequences, around 30% found once. No antigens are known for them. The sample was cultured CD8+ T cells from PBMCs, taken from culture after CMV antigen stimulation. Receptors were obtained from a human donor in good health (CMV status not recorded). Some clones in this sample may be carry-over from other donors' samples.

This clonotype was found a few times. This chain links TRBV2 with TRBJ2-3, with 9 bases fitting TRBD2. Per the germline V gene, CDR1 is SNHLY and CDR2 is FYNNEI. The CDR3 is 18 residues long. Trimming took 3 bases from V and 0 from J; bases not matched to a gene: 10. The DNA for the CDR3 is TGTGCCAGCAGTGATGATCCTAGCGGGGAAACTAGCACAGATACGCAGTATTTT. Translation: CASSDDPSGETSTDTQYF.

The gene calls are TRBV5-4 and TRBJ1-1; no clear D gene. Germline-derived CDR1 and CDR2 are SGHNT and YYREEE (reference sequence). V shed 1 base and J shed 2 bases, with 9 bases lying between them. The CDR3 extends over 14 amino acids. The CDR3 sequence: CASSLWEYNTEAFF. CDR3 nucleotide sequence: TGTGCCAGCAGCTTGTGGGAGTATAACACTGAAGCTTTCTTT.

The chain uses TRBV27 and TRBJ2-3; 8 bases align to TRBD1. The CDR3 extends over 17 amino acids. The ends lost 2 bases at V and 6 bases at J; junction bases unmatched: 13. Germline values: CDR1 MNHEY, CDR2 SMNVEV (reference sequence). The CDR3 sequence is CASSLKGTGLSWDTQYF. The CDR3 DNA reads TGTGCCAGCAGTTTAAAAGGGACAGGCTTAAGCTGGGATACGCAGTATTTT.

V and J are TRBV24-1 and TRBJ2-2; 8 positions match TRBD2. Losses at the gene ends were 4 bases for V and 6 bases for J; bases not matched to a gene: 6. The CDR3 is 15 amino acids. Germline values: CDR1 KGHDR, CDR2 SFDVKD. CDR3 bases: TGTGCCACCAGTGACCGACGGGGGGGCCCCGGGGAGCTGTTTTTT. Encoded protein: CATSDRRGGPGELFF.

The chain has TRBV6-8 and TRBJ2-7; D is unresolved. Trimming shortened V by 4 bases and J by 0 bases, and 13 bases separated the two germline ends. This CDR3 contains 15 residues. Germline lookup yields CDR1 MNHGY and CDR2 SAAAGT. CDR3 loop: CASSSPAPYSYEQYF. CDR3 in DNA: TGTGCCAGCAGTTCACCAGCTCCTTACTCCTACGAGCAGTACTTC.

The chain has TRBV6-5 and TRBJ2-1; tentatively, D is TRBD2 (5 bases). Germline V gives CDR1 MNHEY, CDR2 SVGAGI. The CDR3 is made up of 16 amino acids. V lost 2 bases to trimming and J lost 3 bases, with 14 bases between them. CDR3 loop: CASSYKDGGGYNEQFF. As DNA, the CDR3 is TGTGCCAGCAGTTACAAGGATGGCGGAGGCTACAATGAGCAGTTCTTC.

This clonotype was seen many times. The germline gene is not matched at one end of the junction; a read error may be the cause. V is TRBV12-3 or TRBV12-4 and J is TRBJ1-3; D is perhaps TRBD1 (5 bases). The CDR3 contains 14 residues. The CDR3 loop is CASSLGGAGNTIYF. CDR3 in DNA: TGTGCCAGCAGCTTAGGAGGGGCCGGAAACACCATATATTTT.

J is TRBJ2-1 and V is TRBV6-2 or TRBV6-3; D is unclear. Trimming took 6 bases from V and 8 from J, leaving 11 bases between them. The CDR3 runs to 12 residues. Germline V gene lookup returns CDR1 MNHEY and CDR2 SVGEGT. The CDR3 region has the DNA TGTGCCAGCAGGACCCTGGTCCATGAGCAGTTCTTC. Residues: CASRTLVHEQFF.

This clonotype was counted between two and nine times. The J gene is TRBJ2-1, the V gene TRBV6-6; TRBD1 matches 7 bases. V trimming: 1 base; J trimming: 5 bases; junction bases outside the gene matches: 14. The V gene's germline CDR1 is MNHNY and CDR2 SVGAGI (reference sequence). This CDR3 is built from 18 residues. As DNA, the CDR3 is TGTGCCAGCAGTTACTACCGGCTCCCGGGACAGACTCACAATGAGCAGTTCTTC. It specifies CASSYYRLPGQTHNEQFF.

There are many counts of this clonotype. V and J are TRBV7-6 and TRBJ1-5; D call uncertain. V was clipped by 5 bases and J by 5 bases, with 25 bases between them. Per the germline V gene, CDR1 is SGHVS and CDR2 is FNYEAQ. The CDR3 has 18 residues. CDR3 protein: CASSLRATADELDQPQHF. CDR3 bases: TGTGCCAGCAGCCTCAGAGCAACGGCCGACGAGTTAGATCAGCCCCAGCATTTT. The full variable domain, its missing parts supplied by reference TRBV7-6 and TRBJ1-5, is GAGVSQSPRYKVTKRGQDVALRCDPISGHVSLYWYRQALGQGPEFLTYFNYEAQQDKSGLPNDRFSAERPEGSISTLTIQRTEQRDSAMYRCASSLRATADELDQPQHFGDGTRLSIL.

This clonotype was seen more than once but under ten times. The chain joins TRBV13 to TRBJ1-1, with D possibly being TRBD1 (5 bases). The V gene's germline CDR1 is PRHDT and CDR2 FYEKMQ (reference sequence). The CDR3 totals 15 residues. Trimming stripped 4 bases from V and 0 bases from J, with 12 bases between. CDR3 residues: CASSWGSGMNTEAFF. CDR3 DNA sequence: TGTGCCAGCAGCTGGGGCTCGGGCATGAACACTGAAGCTTTCTTT.

This rearrangement joins TRBV6-2 or TRBV6-3 to TRBJ2-7; D is perhaps TRBD1 (6 bases). CDR1 is MNHEY and CDR2 is SVGEGT in the germline V gene. V was cut by 2 bases and J by 3 bases, with 8 bases left in between. This CDR3 is built from 13 residues. The CDR3: CASSYRDNYEQYV. Written as DNA, the CDR3 is TGTGCCAGCAGTTACCGGGACAACTACGAGCAGTACGTC.

The chain carries TRBV7-6 and TRBJ2-2, with D tentatively TRBD2 (6 bases). V lost 0 bases, J lost 4 bases, and 12 bases lay in between. Germline V gene lookup returns CDR1 SGHVS and CDR2 FNYEAQ. The CDR3 spans 16 residues. This CDR3 is CASSLAGRGTTGELFF. In nucleotides, the CDR3 is TGTGCCAGCAGCTTAGCTGGGCGGGGAACCACCGGGGAGCTGTTTTTT.

The rearrangement joins TRBV7-6 to TRBJ1-1, with unresolved D. V was cut by 2 bases and J by 2 bases, with 12 bases left in between. From germline, CDR1 is SGHVS and CDR2 FNYEAQ. The CDR3 has 15 residues. The CDR3 nucleotides read TGTGCCAGCAGCTTATTACGCTCCACAAACACTGAAGCTTTCTTT. Protein product: CASSLLRSTNTEAFF.

The chain has TRBV6-1 and TRBJ2-1; a possible D gene is TRBD2 (7 bases). Germline-derived CDR1 and CDR2 are MNHNS and SASEGT. This CDR3 contains 15 residues. Between the trimmed V and J ends, which lost 1 base and 3 bases, there was a span of 10 bases. The DNA for the CDR3 is TGTGCCAGCAGTGAAGACGGGGGGCTCTACAATGAGCAGTTCTTC. Translation: CASSEDGGLYNEQFF.

Here the CDR3 DNA reads TGTGCCAGCAGCTTAGCCCAAAGGGGACTCGCTGAAGCTTTCTTT. It encodes CASSLAQRGLAEAFF. V is TRBV7-9 and J is TRBJ1-1, with a possible D match to TRBD1 (5 bases). CDR3 length equals 15 residues. V lost 0 bases to trimming and J lost 6 bases, with 14 bases between them. The germline gives CDR1 SEHNR, CDR2 FQNEAQ (reference sequence).

The rearrangement joins TRBV19 to TRBJ2-3, with D perhaps assigned TRBD1 or TRBD2 (7 bases each). Trimming removed 5 bases at V and 5 bases at J, with 20 bases between. Per germline, CDR1 LNHDA and CDR2 SQIVND (reference sequence). CDR3 length: 16 residues. CDR3: CASSVAGVPGGDTQYF. The CDR3 nucleotides are TGTGCCAGTAGTGTTGCGGGGGTCCCAGGGGGAGATACGCAGTATTTT.

This chain uses TRBV2 with TRBJ2-7; 8 nucleotides line up with TRBD2. Per germline, CDR1 SNHLY and CDR2 FYNNEI. V lost 4 bases to trimming and J lost 0 bases; unmatched junction nucleotides: 2. The length of the CDR3 is 14 residues. The CDR3 DNA follows: TGTGCCAGCAGTGGACTAGCGAGCTCCTACGAGCAGTACTTC. This sequence encodes CASSGLASSYEQYF.